Below, 15 T cell receptor beta chains from the same sample are listed, as sequenced in a study of cytomegalovirus exposure and HLA in healthy donors. The repertoire was sequenced with immunoSEQ multiplex PCR; TCRdb's copy has only in-frame clones and lacks some. Seen here are around 220,000 clones, about 90% observed once, and the top ten hold approximately 2.9%. Sequencing used PBMCs. The receptors originated from a woman under 30 in good health and CMV-seronegative.

V gene TRBV7-2 combines with J gene TRBJ2-7; 9 nucleotides match TRBD1. The CDR3 loop spans 14 amino acids. Germline V lookup: CDR1 SGHTA, CDR2 FQGNSA. Trimming at V came to 1 base and at J to 9 bases, leaving 7 bases not matched to a gene. The CDR3 here is CASSLVGQGYPQYF. The CDR3 DNA sequence: TGTGCCAGCAGCTTAGTGGGACAGGGCTATCCGCAGTACTTC. Full variable domain (rest looked up from reference TRBV7-2 and TRBJ2-7): GAGVSQSPSNKVTEKGKDVELRCDPISGHTALYWYRQSLGQGLEFLIYFQGNSAPDKSGLPSDRFSAERTGGSVSTLTIQRTQQEDSAVYLCASSLVGQGYPQYFGPGTRLTVT.

This clone was picked up one time. This sequence joins TRBV19 and TRBJ2-5, with a weak D call TRBD2 (7 bases). This CDR3 has 14 amino acids. Germline lookup yields CDR1 LNHDA and CDR2 SQIVND (reference sequence). Trimming removed 4 bases at V and 3 bases at J, with 12 bases between. CDR3 nucleotides: TGTGCCAGTAGTAGAAGGGAGGGGGAAGAGACCCAGTACTTC. As protein: CASSRREGEETQYF.

This chain connects TRBV6-1 to TRBJ2-5, with TRBD2 matching over 14 bases. The CDR3 length is 18 residues. Per the germline V gene, CDR1 is MNHNS and CDR2 is SASEGT. The V segment lost 0 bases and the J segment 5 bases; nucleotides outside the gene matches: 8. The CDR3, as DNA: TGTGCCAGCAGTGAAGCGGGGACTAGCGGGAGATCGGGGGAGACCCAGTACTTC. Protein product: CASSEAGTSGRSGETQYF.

This chain connects TRBV6-5 to TRBJ2-3; tentatively, D is TRBD1 (5 bases). Germline V gives CDR1 MNHEY, CDR2 SVGAGI. The CDR3 extends over 14 amino acids. V was cut by 6 bases and J by 2 bases, with 12 bases left in between. CDR3 region: CASRATASTDTQYF. The CDR3, as DNA: TGTGCCAGCAGGGCGACAGCTTCCACAGATACGCAGTATTTT.

The CDR3 is CASSVAPSRGQETQYF. In nucleotides, the CDR3 is TGTGCCAGCAGCGTAGCTCCAAGTAGAGGGCAAGAGACCCAGTACTTC. The J gene is TRBJ2-5, the V gene TRBV9; possibly TRBD2 for D (5 bases). CDR1 and CDR2 (germline): SGDLS, YYNGEE. Trimming cost V 0 bases and J 2 bases, with 14 bases left between them. This CDR3 contains 16 residues.

V and J are TRBV7-2 and TRBJ2-7; D gene ambiguous. CDR1 and CDR2 from the germline V gene are SGHTA and FQGNSA. V dropped 2 bases and J dropped 7 bases, with 9 bases sitting between them. The CDR3 totals 12 residues. The DNA for the CDR3 is TGTGCCAGCAGCTTATATTCCAGGGAGCAGTACTTC. Translated, it gives CASSLYSREQYF.

The chain links TRBV18 to TRBJ2-3; TRBD2 aligns across 9 bases. The CDR3 has 16 amino acids. The V and J ends lost 3 bases and 1 base, in that order; junction bases with no gene match: 5. Germline V gene lookup returns CDR1 KGHSH and CDR2 LQKENI. CDR3 DNA sequence: TGTGCCAGCTCACCGTTAGCGGGAGAGGGCACAGATACGCAGTATTTT. Translating gives CASSPLAGEGTDTQYF.

The gene calls are TRBV7-6 and TRBJ1-3; 7 bases are shared with TRBD1. Germline CDR1 and CDR2: SGHVS and FNYEAQ. This CDR3 spans 15 amino acids. V shed 5 bases, J shed 2 bases, and the junction held 6 bases outside the gene matches. This chain's CDR3 is CASSLSTGPGNTIYF. As DNA, the CDR3 is TGTGCCAGCAGCCTCTCGACAGGGCCTGGAAACACCATATATTTT. The full variable domain, rest sourced from reference TRBV7-6 and TRBJ1-3, is GAGVSQSPRYKVTKRGQDVALRCDPISGHVSLYWYRQALGQGPEFLTYFNYEAQQDKSGLPNDRFSAERPEGSISTLTIQRTEQRDSAMYRCASSLSTGPGNTIYFGEGSWLTVV.

This clone was recorded once. The chain links TRBV28 to TRBJ1-5; no clear D. CDR3 size: 15 residues. In germline, CDR1 is MDHEN, CDR2 SYDVKM. V was cut by 2 bases and J by 0 bases, with 8 bases left in between. CDR3 coding DNA: TGTGCCAGCAGTTTACAGGTTCATAGCAATCAGCCCCAGCATTTT. This sequence encodes CASSLQVHSNQPQHF. The entire variable domain, with the rest obtained from reference TRBV28 and TRBJ1-5, is as follows: DVKVTQSSRYLVKRTGEKVFLECVQDMDHENMFWYRQDPGLGLRLIYFSYDVKMKEKGDIPEGYSVSREKKERFSLILESASTNQTSMYLCASSLQVHSNQPQHFGDGTRLSIL.

V is TRBV27 and J is TRBJ2-7; D not certain. The CDR3 length is 12 residues. V was shortened by 6 bases and J by 5 bases, with 11 bases between the two germline ends. The germline V gene encodes CDR1 MNHEY and CDR2 SMNVEV (reference sequence). CDR3 residues: CASSARFHEQYF. The CDR3, as DNA: TGTGCCAGCAGCGCCAGGTTCCACGAGCAGTACTTC.

The chain carries TRBV13 and TRBJ2-7, with 7 bases that match TRBD1. This CDR3 comprises 13 residues. Trimming took 5 bases from V and 9 from J; bases not matched to a gene: 10. Germline V lookup: CDR1 PRHDT, CDR2 FYEKMQ (reference sequence). CDR3 region: CASSLKNRDRQYF. The CDR3 bases are TGTGCCAGCAGCCTAAAAAACCGGGACAGGCAGTACTTC.

The chain combines TRBV2 with TRBJ2-5; 9 bases line up with TRBD1. The CDR3 has 13 residues. Germline V CDR1 and CDR2: SNHLY, FYNNEI. This CDR3 reads CAQQGTGSETQYF. The DNA for the CDR3 is TGTGCTCAGCAAGGGACAGGGTCGGAGACCCAGTACTTC.

The chain combines TRBV27 with TRBJ1-5; D is undetermined. Per germline, CDR1 MNHEY and CDR2 SMNVEV (reference sequence). The CDR3 is 14 residues long. Trimming pared 3 bases from V and 2 bases from J, leaving 8 bases between. CDR3 amino acids: CASSFSQGNQPQHF. The CDR3 DNA is TGTGCCAGCAGTTTCAGTCAGGGCAATCAGCCCCAGCATTTT.

DNA of the CDR3: TGTGCCAGCAGTACTTTTGAGGTTCACGACACTGAAGCTTTCTTT. It yields the protein CASSTFEVHDTEAFF. The chain couples TRBV11-2 to TRBJ1-1; no clear D. Trimming took 6 bases from V and 3 from J, leaving 17 bases between them. The CDR3 runs to 15 residues. From germline, CDR1 is SGHAT and CDR2 FQNNGV.

The chain joins TRBV5-6 to TRBJ2-2; TRBD2 matches 12 bases. The V and J ends lost 0 bases and 5 bases, in that order; junction bases with no gene match: 2. This CDR3 comprises 16 residues. In germline, CDR1 is SGHDT, CDR2 YYEEEE. The CDR3 bases are TGTGCCAGCAGCTTGGGACTAGCGGGAGAGACCGGGGAGCTGTTTTTT. Encoded protein: CASSLGLAGETGELFF. The full variable domain, rest sourced from reference TRBV5-6 and TRBJ2-2, is DAGVTQSPTHLIKTRGQQVTLRCSPKSGHDTVSWYQQALGQGPQFIFQYYEEEERQRGNFPDRFSGHQFPNYSSELNVNALLLGDSALYLCASSLGLAGETGELFFGEGSRLTVL.